The 21 T cell receptor beta chains below come from one sample, sequenced in a study of regulatory dendritic cells for organ transplantation. This table comes from immunoSEQ multiplex PCR, and its TCRdb copy is limited to in-frame clones, with some not included. The sample shows under 45,000 clones, around 90% of them seen only once. What was sequenced was naive CD4+ T cells from blood. Specified subset: CD45RA+ naive T cells. These receptor sequences come from a human donor in good health.

The CDR3 region is CASSFQETQYF. CDR3 coding DNA: TGTGCCAGCAGCTTCCAAGAGACCCAGTACTTC. V and J are TRBV5-4 and TRBJ2-5, with D uncertain. The germline V gene encodes CDR1 SGHNT and CDR2 YYREEE (reference sequence). The CDR3 length is 11 residues. Trimming removed 2 bases at V and 1 base at J, with 0 bases between.

This clone was seen only a few times. The chain uses TRBV9 and TRBJ1-3; 10 nucleotides line up with TRBD1. Germline loops: CDR1 SGDLS, CDR2 YYNGEE. This CDR3 comprises 16 residues. The V and J ends lost 2 bases and 2 bases, in that order; junction bases with no gene match: 4. The chain's CDR3 is CASSVLGTGAGNTIYF. In DNA form, the CDR3 reads TGTGCCAGCAGCGTTCTCGGGACAGGGGCTGGAAACACCATATATTTT.

The J gene is TRBJ2-3, the V gene TRBV7-2; no clear D. V was clipped by 5 bases and J by 2 bases, with 5 bases between them. The CDR3 covers 12 residues. The germline CDR1 and CDR2 sequences are SGHTA and FQGNSA. This CDR3 reads CASSPSTDTQYF. In DNA form, the CDR3 reads TGTGCCAGCAGCCCATCCACAGATACGCAGTATTTT.

The gene calls are TRBV30 and TRBJ2-5; D gene ambiguous. The V end was cut by 5 bases, the J end by 5 bases, with 21 bases between. Germline CDR1 GTSNPN, CDR2 SVGIG (reference sequence). CDR3 length: 15 amino acids. DNA for the CDR3: TGTGCCTGGCAAGTCCCAGTCCCCTCCAGGGAGACCCAGTACTTC. This codes for CAWQVPVPSRETQYF.

This clone has a single count. This rearrangement joins TRBV7-3 to TRBJ2-5; the D gene is possibly TRBD2 (5 bases). Trimming shortened V by 4 bases and J by 6 bases, and 15 bases separated the two germline ends. The CDR3 spans 14 residues. The germline CDR1 and CDR2 sequences are SGHTA and FQGTGA. The CDR3 region is CASSSGGFGKTQYF. Here the CDR3 DNA reads TGTGCCAGCAGCTCCGGTGGCTTCGGGAAGACCCAGTACTTC.

CDR3 amino acids: CASSIPPTATYTDTQYF. CDR3 nucleotide sequence: TGTGCCAGTAGTATACCCCCGACAGCCACCTACACAGATACGCAGTATTTT. The chain links TRBV19 to TRBJ2-3, with TRBD1 as a possible D gene (5 bases). Germline loops: CDR1 LNHDA, CDR2 SQIVND (reference sequence). The V end lost 2 bases, the J end lost 2 bases, and 17 bases lay between the germline ends. This CDR3 has 17 residues. The full variable domain, in which reference TRBV19 and TRBJ2-3 provide the parts outside the CDR3, is DGGITQSPKYLFRKEGQNVTLSCEQNLNHDAMYWYRQDPGQGLRLIYYSQIVNDFQKGDIAEGYSVSREKKESFPLTVTSAQKNPTAFYLCASSIPPTATYTDTQYFGPGTRLTVL.

This rearrangement joins TRBV2 to TRBJ2-2; TRBD1 might be the D (6 bases). CDR1 is SNHLY, CDR2 FYNNEI, per germline. There are 14 residues in the CDR3. Trimming cost V 7 bases and J 2 bases, with 11 bases left between them. The chain's CDR3 is CASTSGTNTGELFF. The CDR3 DNA reads as TGTGCCAGCACCTCAGGGACAAACACCGGGGAGCTGTTTTTT.

In DNA form, the CDR3 reads TGCGCCAGCAGCTTGGAAGGGAGAGTGGCTCGGGAGCAGTACTTC. It translates to CASSLEGRVAREQYF. The gene calls are TRBV5-1 and TRBJ2-7; D is possibly TRBD2 (5 bases). V was trimmed by 0 bases and J by 7 bases, leaving 17 bases between them. Looked up from germline, CDR1 is SGHRS and CDR2 is YFSETQ. This CDR3 contains 15 residues. Supplemented by reference TRBV5-1 and TRBJ2-7, the full variable domain reads KAGVTQTPRYLIKTRGQQVTLSCSPISGHRSVSWYQQTPGQGLQFLFEYFSETQRNKGNFPGRFSGRQFSNSRSEMNVSTLELGDSALYLCASSLEGRVAREQYFGPGTRLTVT.

The rearrangement joins TRBV5-6 to TRBJ2-2; 10 bases are shared with TRBD1. The CDR3 length is 15 residues. Trimming cost V 2 bases and J 7 bases; bases outside gene matches: 5. Germline-derived CDR1 and CDR2 are SGHDT and YYEEEE. The CDR3 region is CASSFPTGGIGELFF. The CDR3 nucleotides read TGTGCCAGCAGCTTCCCGACAGGGGGCATCGGGGAGCTGTTTTTT.

The rearrangement uses TRBV10-1 and TRBJ2-5; D not resolved. The germline V and J ends were trimmed by 6 bases and 3 bases, with 5 bases remaining between them. The germline gives CDR1 WNHNN, CDR2 SYGVQD (reference sequence). This CDR3 comprises 11 residues. The CDR3 coding sequence is TGCGCCAGCAGCAATAAAGAGACCCAGTACTTC. Its translation: CASSNKETQYF.

The chain links TRBV7-2 to TRBJ2-7; D is uncertain. V was shortened by 1 base and J by 6 bases, with 10 bases between the two germline ends. The CDR3 sequence is 13 residues long. Germline CDR1 is SGHTA and CDR2 is FQGNSA. The CDR3 coding sequence is TGTGCCAGCAGCTTAGACCGCCGGCGCGAGCAGTACTTC. Its translation is CASSLDRRREQYF.

The chain is built from TRBV28 and TRBJ1-2, with no clear D. The V end lost 5 bases, the J end lost 8 bases, and 12 bases lay between the germline ends. Germline V gives CDR1 MDHEN, CDR2 SYDVKM. The CDR3 length is 12 residues. The DNA for the CDR3 is TGTGCCAGCAGTGAGGTGGTGAAAGGCTACACCTTC. Protein: CASSEVVKGYTF.

V is TRBV2 and J is TRBJ1-4; TRBD1 aligns across 8 bases. The V gene end was trimmed by 6 bases and the J gene end by 7 bases; junction bases not matched to a gene: 7. Germline CDR1 reads SNHLY; CDR2 reads FYNNEI. The CDR3 is 14 residues long. The CDR3 spells CASSRTGSGEKLFF. CDR3 sequence (DNA): TGTGCCAGCAGCAGGACAGGGTCCGGTGAAAAACTGTTTTTT.

This rearrangement joins TRBV29-1 to TRBJ1-1; perhaps TRBD1 as D (5 bases). The CDR3 length is 14 residues. Looked up from germline, CDR1 is SQVTM and CDR2 is ANQGSEA. Trimming took off 2 bases at V and 3 bases at J, with 13 bases between the two ends. CDR3 nucleotides: TGCAGCGTTGAACGTGGGCAGGGAGACACTGAAGCTTTCTTT. It is translated as CSVERGQGDTEAFF.

The CDR3 here is CASSFFAGERYAQYF. The CDR3, as DNA: TGTGCCAGCAGCTTTTTCGCGGGAGAGAGATATGCGCAGTATTTT. The chain combines TRBV5-4 with TRBJ2-3; TRBD2 matches 7 bases. V lost 2 bases and J lost 10; bases outside the gene matches: 13. This CDR3 has 15 residues. From germline, CDR1 is SGHNT and CDR2 YYREEE (reference sequence).

The V call is TRBV7-9, the J call TRBJ2-3; tentative D call: TRBD1 (6 bases). This CDR3 has 15 amino acids. Germline CDR1 reads SEHNR; CDR2 reads FQNEAQ (reference sequence). With 1 base removed from V and 2 bases from J, the gap between germline ends came to 10 bases. CDR3 amino acids: CASSLGVGATDTQYF. The CDR3 DNA is TGTGCCAGCAGCTTAGGGGTGGGGGCCACAGATACGCAGTATTTT.

The rearrangement uses TRBV19 and TRBJ2-7; 7 nucleotides line up with TRBD1. Per the germline V gene, CDR1 is LNHDA and CDR2 is SQIVND (reference sequence). The CDR3 spans 14 residues. V lost 5 bases to trimming and J lost 4 bases; unmatched junction nucleotides: 8. CDR3 residues: CASSAGTVLYEQYF. The CDR3 DNA reads TGTGCCAGTAGTGCCGGGACAGTCCTTTACGAGCAGTACTTC.

The rearrangement joins TRBV19 to TRBJ2-2; 13 bases are a match to TRBD2. The CDR3 has 18 amino acids. V was pared by 3 bases and J by 3 bases, with 7 bases of the junction left unmatched. Germline V gene data show CDR1 as LNHDA and CDR2 as SQIVND (reference sequence). Here the CDR3 reads CASSITGLAGSYTGELFF. The DNA for the CDR3 is TGTGCCAGTAGTATCACGGGACTAGCGGGATCGTACACCGGGGAGCTGTTTTTT.

This clone was detected only a few times. This sequence joins TRBV27 and TRBJ2-7; D uncertain. The V gene's germline CDR1 is MNHEY and CDR2 SMNVEV (reference sequence). The V gene lost 3 bases and the J gene lost 2 bases, with 14 bases spanning the gap. This CDR3 comprises 15 residues. The CDR3 DNA reads as TGTGCCAGCAGTTTTGGGATGGACGCAGCCTACGAGCAGTACTTC. Translated, it gives CASSFGMDAAYEQYF.

The V gene is TRBV29-1, the J gene TRBJ2-1; no definite D call. Between the trimmed V and J ends, which lost 7 bases and 0 bases, there was a span of 13 bases. Germline V gives CDR1 SQVTM, CDR2 ANQGSEA. CDR3 length: 14 residues. CDR3 nucleotides: TGCAGCGCATACGTCTGGAGCTCCTACAATGAGCAGTTCTTC. Protein sequence: CSAYVWSSYNEQFF.

The chain uses TRBV7-2 and TRBJ1-3; D is uncertain. V lost 6 bases to trimming and J lost 0 bases, with 9 bases between them. Germline CDR1 is SGHTA and CDR2 is FQGNSA. The CDR3 is made up of 14 amino acids. The CDR3, as DNA: TGTGCCAGCAGGGCAACGCTCTCTGGAAACACCATATATTTT. Its translation: CASRATLSGNTIYF.